These 26 T cell receptor beta chains share one sample of origin, sequenced in a study of early T cells in non-severe SARS-CoV-2 infection. One entry per CDR3 protein, called by TCRdb with MiXCR from the 5' RACE reads. The sample gives some 82,000 distinct CDR3 sequences, around 6% of which show up once; about 8% is in the top ten. Input material: whole blood. The origin of the receptors is an adult who was a healthcare worker with PCR-confirmed SARS-CoV-2 infection or an uninfected control (not recorded which).

This clonotype was seen repeatedly, ten times or more. The CDR3 bases are TGCAGTGCTAGTGGACAGCAAGAGACCCAGTACTTC. Translated, it gives CSASGQQETQYF. The V call is TRBV20-1, the J call TRBJ2-5; a possible D gene is TRBD1 (6 bases). This CDR3 is built from 12 residues. Germline V gene data show CDR1 as DFQATT and CDR2 as SNEGSKA (reference sequence). Deletions cut 3 bases from V and 2 bases from J, with 7 bases between.

In its sample, this clonotype was seen many times. The V and J genes are TRBV2 and TRBJ1-1, with no clear D. Germline CDR1 is SNHLY and CDR2 is FYNNEI. V lost 4 bases to trimming and J lost 8 bases, with 20 bases between them. The CDR3 runs to 15 residues. CDR3 in DNA: TGTGCCAGCAGTGCTCAGCCACCGGCAGAAAGCGAAGCTTTCTTT. This codes for CASSAQPPAESEAFF. Using reference TRBV2 and TRBJ1-1 for the parts outside the CDR3, the full variable domain is EPEVTQTPSHQVTQMGQEVILRCVPISNHLYFYWYRQILGQKVEFLVSFYNNEISEKSEIFDDQFSVERPDGSNFTLKIRSTKLEDSAMYFCASSAQPPAESEAFFGQGTRLTVV.

This clonotype was found a few times. The chain joins TRBV12-3 or TRBV12-4 to TRBJ2-1; 10 nucleotides agree with TRBD2. The J segment lost 5 bases and the V segment lost 3 bases, leaving 4 bases of the junction unmatched. The CDR3 is 15 amino acids. The CDR3 sequence: CASSFRSGRDNEQFF. Written as DNA, the CDR3 is TGTGCCAGCAGTTTTAGGAGCGGGAGGGACAATGAGCAGTTCTTC.

In this sample, this clonotype turned up a few times. The chain couples TRBV7-2 to TRBJ2-1; TRBD2 matches at 11 bases. CDR1 is SGHTA and CDR2 is FQGNSA in the germline V gene. CDR3 length: 15 amino acids. V was pared by 5 bases and J by 11 bases, with 11 bases of the junction left unmatched. The CDR3 region is CASSPTSGDLYKQFF. The CDR3 DNA follows: TGTGCCAGCAGCCCGACTAGCGGGGACCTTTACAAGCAGTTCTTC.

This clonotype showed up many times. The J gene is TRBJ2-1, the V gene TRBV9, with D perhaps matching TRBD2 (6 bases). The CDR3 is 14 amino acids. V lost 2 bases and J lost 2, with 8 bases in between. In germline, CDR1 is SGDLS, CDR2 YYNGEE. The DNA of the CDR3 is TGTGCCAGCAGCGTCGCGGGACCCTACAATGAGCAGTTCTTC. Translated: CASSVAGPYNEQFF.

This clonotype was observed a few times. This chain joins TRBV7-8 and TRBJ2-7; no clear D gene. From germline, CDR1 is SGHVS and CDR2 FQNEAQ. The V and J ends lost 0 bases and 2 bases respectively, with 2 bases between them. The CDR3 has 12 amino acids. CDR3 sequence (DNA): TGTGCCAGCAGCTTAGCCACCTACGAGCAGTACTTC. Residues: CASSLATYEQYF. Full variable domain (rest looked up from reference TRBV7-8 and TRBJ2-7): GAGVSQSPRYKVAKRGQDVALRCDPISGHVSLFWYQQALGQGPEFLTYFQNEAQLDKSGLPSDRFFAERPEGSVSTLKIQRTQQEDSAVYLCASSLATYEQYFGPGTRLTVT.

The gene calls are TRBV3-1 and TRBJ2-2, with D possibly being TRBD1 or TRBD2 (5 bases each). CDR3 length equals 14 residues. CDR1 is LGHDT and CDR2 is YNNKEL in the germline V gene (reference sequence). The germline V and J ends were trimmed by 4 bases and 6 bases, with 12 bases remaining between them. The CDR3 region has the DNA TGTGCCAGCAGCCCGGCTAGCAGGGCCGGGGAGCTGTTTTTT. Translated, it gives CASSPASRAGELFF.

This clonotype was counted at least ten times. The V gene is TRBV7-2, the J gene TRBJ1-5, with a possible D match to TRBD1 (6 bases). V lost 5 bases and J 5 bases, leaving 25 bases between the germline ends. Germline lookup yields CDR1 SGHTA and CDR2 FQGNSA. The CDR3 totals 18 residues. CDR3 nucleotide sequence: TGTGCCAGCAGCCCCTCATATGAGGGGGGCTTAGTCGATCAGCCCCAGCATTTT. This encodes CASSPSYEGGLVDQPQHF.

This clonotype occurred a few times. J is TRBJ1-1 and V is TRBV2; D ambiguous. Germline CDR1 reads SNHLY; CDR2 reads FYNNEI. Between the trimmed V and J ends, which lost 2 bases and 1 base, there was a span of 8 bases. CDR3 length: 14 amino acids. CDR3 coding DNA: TGTGCCAGCAGTGAAAGCCCGCAGAACACTGAAGCTTTCTTT. Translated, it gives CASSESPQNTEAFF. The full variable domain, completed using reference TRBV2 and TRBJ1-1, is EPEVTQTPSHQVTQMGQEVILRCVPISNHLYFYWYRQILGQKVEFLVSFYNNEISEKSEIFDDQFSVERPDGSNFTLKIRSTKLEDSAMYFCASSESPQNTEAFFGQGTRLTVV.

The J gene is TRBJ1-1, the V gene TRBV20-1, with D uncertain. Between the trimmed V and J ends, which lost 6 bases and 1 base, there was a span of 18 bases. This CDR3 spans 15 amino acids. Germline CDR1 reads DFQATT; CDR2 reads SNEGSKA (reference sequence). The CDR3 sequence: CSAPAEGSRNTEAFF. DNA of the CDR3: TGCAGTGCCCCGGCGGAGGGATCGAGGAACACTGAAGCTTTCTTT.

At least ten counts were recorded for this clonotype. DNA of the CDR3: TGTGCCAGCAGTTTATCGGACAGGGGGCTGGGGGAGCAGTACTTC. Residues: CASSLSDRGLGEQYF. The rearrangement joins TRBV28 to TRBJ2-7, with TRBD1 identical over 11 bases. J gave up 7 bases and V 1 base, and 6 bases lay outside the gene matches. CDR1 is MDHEN, CDR2 SYDVKM, per germline. CDR3 length equals 15 residues.

This clonotype was observed a handful of times. The genes are TRBV28 and TRBJ2-7, with D uncertain. The CDR3 runs 11 residues. V shed 2 bases and J shed 7 bases, with 6 bases lying between them. From germline, CDR1 is MDHEN and CDR2 SYDVKM. The CDR3 bases are TGTGCCAGCAGTTTAGTAAGGGAGCAGTACTTC. It is translated as CASSLVREQYF.

The chain has TRBV11-2 and TRBJ2-3; weak D call: TRBD2 (6 bases). The V gene's germline CDR1 is SGHAT and CDR2 FQNNGV. The CDR3 contains 16 residues. V was pared by 1 base and J by 2 bases, with 13 bases between. Written as DNA, the CDR3 is TGTGCCAGCAGCTTAGCCGGGACTCTCTTCACAGATACGCAGTATTTT. This gives the protein CASSLAGTLFTDTQYF.

This clonotype was counted between two and nine times. The V and J genes are TRBV6-6 and TRBJ1-6; D is perhaps TRBD1 (5 bases). The CDR3 consists of 14 residues. Germline loops: CDR1 MNHNY, CDR2 SVGAGI (reference sequence). Trimming left V 5 bases short and J 10 bases short, with 15 bases between. This CDR3 reads CASSPLREVSPLHF. The DNA for the CDR3 is TGTGCCAGCAGTCCCCTCAGGGAGGTATCACCCCTCCACTTT.

This clonotype was counted a few times. The CDR3 region is CASSAQGTSNQPQHF. The CDR3 nucleotides are TGTGCCAGCAGTGCTCAGGGAACCAGCAATCAGCCCCAGCATTTT. The V and J genes are TRBV2 and TRBJ1-5; possible D gene TRBD1, 5 bases. From germline, CDR1 is SNHLY and CDR2 FYNNEI. V was pared by 4 bases and J by 1 base, with 11 bases between. There are 15 residues in the CDR3.

This clonotype was observed a handful of times. For the CDR3, the DNA is TGTGCCAGCAGTTTATTCGATCTCCGGCTCTATGGCTACACCTTC. This translates into CASSLFDLRLYGYTF. This sequence joins TRBV27 and TRBJ1-2; D is uncertain. Trimming pared 1 base from V and 4 bases from J, leaving 13 bases between. The CDR3 has 15 amino acids. The germline CDR1 and CDR2 sequences are MNHEY and SMNVEV (reference sequence).

This clonotype occurred many times. The chain carries TRBV7-2 and TRBJ2-3; possible D gene TRBD1, 5 bases. V dropped 1 base and J dropped 8 bases, with 13 bases sitting between them. Per germline, CDR1 SGHTA and CDR2 FQGNSA. CDR3 size: 14 residues. The CDR3 sequence: CASSLVIEQGTQYF. The CDR3 DNA reads TGTGCCAGCAGCTTAGTGATTGAGCAGGGTACGCAGTATTTT.

There are a few counts of this clonotype. The CDR3 region is CASSYSGKSNEQFF. The CDR3 DNA is TGTGCCAGCAGTTACTCTGGCAAATCCAATGAGCAGTTCTTC. J is TRBJ2-1 and V is TRBV6-6; D gene ambiguous. CDR1 MNHNY and CDR2 SVGAGI come from the germline V gene (reference sequence). Trimming stripped 0 bases from V and 6 bases from J, with 9 bases between. The CDR3 is made up of 14 amino acids.

This chain connects TRBV9 to TRBJ2-7; TRBD1 agrees at 10 bases. Trimming cost V 3 bases and J 4 bases; bases outside gene matches: 10. The germline V gene encodes CDR1 SGDLS and CDR2 YYNGEE. CDR3 length: 16 amino acids. This chain's CDR3 is CASSGAGGTGVYEQYF. CDR3 coding DNA: TGTGCCAGCAGCGGCGCCGGAGGGACAGGGGTGTACGAGCAGTACTTC.

The V gene is TRBV11-3, the J gene TRBJ2-1; D may be TRBD1 (5 bases). The germline V and J ends were trimmed by 5 bases and 4 bases, with 9 bases remaining between them. Germline lookup yields CDR1 SGHNT and CDR2 YENEEA. The CDR3 covers 13 residues. The CDR3 DNA reads as TGTGCCAGCAGCCTTTCAGGGTACAATGAGCAGTTCTTC. Protein sequence: CASSLSGYNEQFF.

This clonotype was seen ten or more times. The rearrangement uses TRBV7-2 and TRBJ2-3; 9 bases line up with TRBD2. V lost 5 bases, J lost 1 base, and 7 bases stayed unmatched. Germline CDR1 is SGHTA and CDR2 is FQGNSA. The CDR3 totals 16 residues. The CDR3 DNA is TGTGCCAGCAGCAGTAGCGGGAGCGGAGGCACAGATACGCAGTATTTT. As protein: CASSSSGSGGTDTQYF.

This clonotype was counted ten times or more. V usage is TRBV6-1 and J usage is TRBJ1-5; no clear D. This CDR3 is 16 amino acids long. V was clipped by 0 bases and J by 6 bases, with 15 bases between them. Looked up from germline, CDR1 is MNHNS and CDR2 is SASEGT. CDR3: CASSEALLGLGQPQHF. CDR3 nucleotide sequence: TGTGCCAGCAGTGAAGCCCTACTGGGGTTGGGTCAGCCCCAGCATTTT.

This clonotype was seen many times. CDR3 loop: CASSPGSLPWEQYF. The CDR3 nucleotides are TGCGCCAGCAGTCCCGGGTCCCTTCCTTGGGAGCAGTACTTC. The chain recombines TRBV5-1 with TRBJ2-7; unclear D gene. The CDR3 totals 14 residues. CDR1 is SGHRS and CDR2 is YFSETQ in the germline V gene. Trimming removed 5 bases at V and 7 bases at J, with 19 bases between.

This clonotype was seen ten or more times. The chain recombines TRBV5-4 with TRBJ2-5, with 11 bases aligning to TRBD2. The CDR3 extends over 13 amino acids. Germline trimming cut 9 bases from V and 4 bases from J; bases unmatched to any gene: 5. Germline V gene data show CDR1 as SGHNT and CDR2 as YYREEE (reference sequence). In DNA, the CDR3 is TGTGCCACCCGAGGACTAGCGGGAGAGACCCAGTACTTC. Amino acids: CATRGLAGETQYF.

The rearrangement uses TRBV7-6 and TRBJ2-2; 7 nucleotides match TRBD1. The CDR3 length is 15 residues. Unmatched junction bases numbered 6, after V lost 5 bases and J lost 3 bases. The germline V gene has CDR1 SGHVS and CDR2 FNYEAQ. The CDR3 spells CASSPPGGYTGELFF. The CDR3 nucleotides read TGTGCCAGCAGCCCTCCAGGGGGTTACACCGGGGAGCTGTTTTTT.

This clonotype was seen more than once but under ten times. The chain recombines TRBV4-2 with TRBJ2-1; 10 bases align to TRBD1. Germline lookup yields CDR1 LGHNA and CDR2 YNFKEQ. J gave up 4 bases and V 7 bases, and 7 bases lay outside the gene matches. The CDR3 is 15 residues long. Here the CDR3 reads CASTPGTGAYNEQFF. Here the CDR3 DNA reads TGTGCCAGCACTCCCGGGACAGGGGCGTACAATGAGCAGTTCTTC.